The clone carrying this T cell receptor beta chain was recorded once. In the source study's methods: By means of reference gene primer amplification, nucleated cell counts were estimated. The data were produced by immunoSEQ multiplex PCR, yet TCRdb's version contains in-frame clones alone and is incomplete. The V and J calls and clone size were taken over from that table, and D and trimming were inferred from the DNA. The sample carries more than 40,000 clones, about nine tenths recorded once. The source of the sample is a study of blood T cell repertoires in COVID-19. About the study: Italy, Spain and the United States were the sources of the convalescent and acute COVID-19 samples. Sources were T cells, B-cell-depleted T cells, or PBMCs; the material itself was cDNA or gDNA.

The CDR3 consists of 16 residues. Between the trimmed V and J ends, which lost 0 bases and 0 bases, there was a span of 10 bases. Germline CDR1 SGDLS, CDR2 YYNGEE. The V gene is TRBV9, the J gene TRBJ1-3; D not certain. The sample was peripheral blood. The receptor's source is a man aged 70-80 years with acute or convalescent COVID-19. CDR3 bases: TGTGCCAGCAGCGTAGGTTTGGTGAGCTCTGGAAACACCATATATTTT. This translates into CASSVGLVSSGNTIYF.